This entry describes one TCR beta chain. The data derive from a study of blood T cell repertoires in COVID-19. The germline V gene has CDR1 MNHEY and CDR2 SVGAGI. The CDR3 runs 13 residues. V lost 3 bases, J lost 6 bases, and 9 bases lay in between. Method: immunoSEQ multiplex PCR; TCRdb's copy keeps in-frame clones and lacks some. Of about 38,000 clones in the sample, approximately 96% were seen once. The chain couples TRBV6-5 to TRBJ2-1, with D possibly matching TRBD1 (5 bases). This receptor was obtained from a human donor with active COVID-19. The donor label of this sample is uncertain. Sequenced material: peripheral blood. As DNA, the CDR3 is TGTGCCAGCAGTTATGGCAGGGTCAATGAGCAGTTCTTC. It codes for CASSYGRVNEQFF.